Shown below are 11 T cell receptor beta chains from a single sample sequenced in a study of metastatic and nonmetastatic thyroid tumors (dated by TCRdb to 2020 to 2021). No treatment had been received by any patient before thyroid surgery. The library was produced with PCR. The sequencer was an Illumina HiSeq 4000. TCRdb reanalyzed the raw reads on its own, using fastp at Q25 for trimming and MiXCR for clone calling, and kept in-frame beta chains. Within this sample are some 69,000 clones, with approximately 14% of them counted one time only. The top ten constitute more than 6.5% of the sample. Sequenced: blood. These receptors were obtained from a male donor with papillary thyroid cancer or a benign thyroid nodule (not recorded which). Some clones in this sample may be carry-over from other donors' samples.

The CDR3 DNA sequence: TGTGCCATCACCAGACAGTTTAATTCACCCCTCCACTTT. Residues: CAITRQFNSPLHF. The V and J genes are TRBV6-1 and TRBJ1-6; D might be TRBD1 (5 bases). The germline V gene encodes CDR1 MNHNS and CDR2 SASEGT. This CDR3 region has 13 residues. V was clipped by 10 bases and J by 6 bases, with 13 bases between them.

The chain carries TRBV10-2 and TRBJ2-7; D unclear. Germline V gene data show CDR1 as WSHSY and CDR2 as SAAADI. The CDR3 loop spans 12 amino acids. V dropped 3 bases and J dropped 6 bases, with 9 bases sitting between them. The CDR3 coding sequence is TGCGCCAGCAGTGAAGGGTTGGTCGAGCAGTACTTC. Translated: CASSEGLVEQYF.

There are a few counts of this clone. The chain recombines TRBV30 with TRBJ1-2, with a possible D match to TRBD1 (6 bases). The CDR3 loop spans 15 amino acids. Trimming took off 3 bases at V and 4 bases at J, with 18 bases between the two ends. Germline-derived CDR1 and CDR2 are GTSNPN and SVGIG (reference sequence). CDR3: CAWRVRGARGYGYTF. For the CDR3, the DNA is TGTGCCTGGAGGGTCCGGGGGGCGCGCGGCTATGGCTACACCTTC.

In its sample, this clone was seen many times. The V and J genes are TRBV3-1 and TRBJ1-1; D is unclear. V lost 4 bases, J lost 4 bases, and 10 bases lay in between. Germline V lookup: CDR1 LGHDT, CDR2 YNNKEL (reference sequence). The CDR3 extends over 13 amino acids. CDR3 in DNA: TGTGCCAGCAGCCCCTTGGGTGGCACTGAAGCTTTCTTT. This gives the protein CASSPLGGTEAFF.

With respect to this clone: Since a much larger clone is just one base distant, this may be a read error. The chain is built from TRBV9 and TRBJ2-3; a possible D gene is TRBD2 (6 bases). Germline assignment: CDR1 SGDLS and CDR2 YYNGEE. There are 16 residues in the CDR3. CDR3 nucleotides: TGTGCCAGCAGCTTAGAGGCGGGGTCCCACCCGGATAGGCAGTATTTT. It is translated as CASSLEAGSHPDRQYF.

There are many counts of this clone. This chain joins TRBV5-5 and TRBJ2-3; D is perhaps TRBD1 or TRBD2 (6 bases each). Germline assignment: CDR1 SGHKS and CDR2 YYEKEE (reference sequence). The CDR3 runs to 14 residues. Trimming took 2 bases from V and 5 from J, leaving 12 bases between them. The CDR3 region has the DNA TGTGCCAGCAGCTTCGAGGGGGGCGGAGATACGCAGTATTTT. It codes for CASSFEGGGDTQYF.

This clone was recorded at least ten times. The chain has TRBV29-1 and TRBJ2-1; 10 nucleotides align to TRBD2. Germline V gene data show CDR1 as SQVTM and CDR2 as ANQGSEA. The CDR3 has 15 amino acids. The trim removed 4 bases at V and 9 bases at J, leaving 12 bases unmatched. CDR3 amino acids: CSVVPSSGSGVEQFF. The DNA for the CDR3 is TGCAGCGTTGTCCCCTCTAGCGGGAGTGGGGTTGAGCAGTTCTTC.

This clone was observed a handful of times. A much larger clone lies one base from this, so it may be a read error. The rearrangement uses TRBV15 and TRBJ2-3; TRBD1 is a possible D gene (6 bases). The CDR3 consists of 15 residues. Germline CDR1 LNHNV, CDR2 YYDKDF (reference sequence). Trimming removed 6 bases from V and 2 bases from J, with 15 bases in between. CDR3 in amino acids: CATRIQQGSTDTQYF. CDR3 bases: TGTGCCACCAGAATCCAACAGGGCTCCACAGATACGCAGTATTTT.

Only one count was recorded for this clone. The chain joins TRBV5-6 to TRBJ2-3; 9 positions match TRBD1. J was trimmed by 0 bases and V by 2 bases; bases with no gene match: 10. The germline CDR1 and CDR2 sequences are SGHDT and YYEEEE. The CDR3 length is 18 residues. CDR3 nucleotides: TGTGCCAGCAGCTTAACAGCCGGGACAGGGATCAGCACAGATACGCAGTATTTT. This encodes CASSLTAGTGISTDTQYF. Combining the CDR3 with reference TRBV5-6 and TRBJ2-3 gives the whole variable domain DAGVTQSPTHLIKTRGQQVTLRCSPKSGHDTVSWYQQALGQGPQFIFQYYEEEERQRGNFPDRFSGHQFPNYSSELNVNALLLGDSALYLCASSLTAGTGISTDTQYFGPGTRLTVL.

This clone was counted many times. The CDR3 is CASSRPNPYEKLFF. DNA of the CDR3: TGTGCCAGTAGTAGACCAAATCCTTATGAAAAACTGTTTTTT. This chain uses TRBV19 with TRBJ1-4; D unclear. The CDR3 runs to 14 residues. Germline lookup yields CDR1 LNHDA and CDR2 SQIVND (reference sequence). V was clipped by 4 bases and J by 6 bases, with 12 bases between them.

This clone showed up many times. The chain employs TRBV12-3 or TRBV12-4 and TRBJ2-1; D is perhaps TRBD1 (6 bases). CDR3 length: 15 amino acids. V was shortened by 7 bases and J by 6 bases, with 19 bases between the two germline ends. CDR3 region: CASTSEGTQTNEQFF. The CDR3 DNA reads as TGTGCCAGCACCTCAGAAGGGACACAGACCAATGAGCAGTTCTTC.